This is a list of T cell receptor beta chains from one sample in a study of response to subunit inactivated influenza vaccine. Via MiXCR, TCRdb re-called the RT-PCR reads, giving one row per CDR3 protein. Here the sample spans more than 550,000 distinct CDR3 sequences, 10% to 15% being singletons. The sample was PBMCs from blood, taken on the day of vaccination. The receptor source for this set is a man aged 45-65 years who received an inactivated influenza vaccine. The CDR3 runs from the conserved cysteine through the conserved F or W. Fields, in order: J gene, V gene, D gene, clone size, CDR3 protein, CDR3 DNA. The D gene is left open where the match is weak. Size values are once, few and many counts, or a class for expanded clones, and some rows have none.

j_call: TRBJ2-7; v_call: TRBV6-2/TRBV6-3; d_call: TRBD2; clone_size: many; cdr3_aa: CASRGKLSGNYEQYF; cdr3_nt: TGTGCCAGCAGGGGAAAACTTAGCGGGAACTACGAGCAGTACTTC
j_call: TRBJ2-1; v_call: TRBV5-1; d_call: NA; clone_size: NA; cdr3_aa: CASSLDYSSSYNEQFF; cdr3_nt: TGCGCCAGCAGCTTGGATTATTCCAGCTCCTACAATGAGCAGTTCTTC
j_call: TRBJ2-2; v_call: TRBV4-3; d_call: NA; clone_size: few; cdr3_aa: CASSQPGLASSGELFF; cdr3_nt: TGCGCCAGCAGCCAACCCGGATTAGCGTCGAGCGGGGAGCTGTTTTTT
j_call: TRBJ2-7; v_call: TRBV20-1; d_call: TRBD2; clone_size: few; cdr3_aa: CSAKAGAMNTYEQYF; cdr3_nt: TGCAGTGCCAAAGCGGGAGCGATGAATACCTACGAGCAGTACTTC
j_call: TRBJ1-3; v_call: TRBV28; d_call: NA; clone_size: NA; cdr3_aa: CASSLSGNSGNTIYF; cdr3_nt: TGTGCCAGCAGTTTGTCGGGAAACTCTGGAAACACCATATATTTT
j_call: TRBJ2-1; v_call: TRBV12-3/TRBV12-4; d_call: NA; clone_size: many; cdr3_aa: CASQLYGGHNEQFF; cdr3_nt: TGTGCCAGCCAACTCTACGGGGGCCACAATGAGCAGTTCTTC
j_call: TRBJ2-5; v_call: TRBV11-2; d_call: NA; clone_size: many; cdr3_aa: CASSLDQGWRETQYF; cdr3_nt: TGTGCCAGCAGCTTAGACCAAGGGTGGAGAGAGACCCAGTACTTC
j_call: TRBJ2-5; v_call: TRBV3-1; d_call: TRBD2; clone_size: once; cdr3_aa: CASSQCREAGRGHETQYF; cdr3_nt: TGTGCCAGCAGCCAATGCAGGGAAGCCGGGAGGGGACACGAGACCCAGTACTTC
j_call: TRBJ2-7; v_call: TRBV20-1; d_call: NA; clone_size: NA; cdr3_aa: CSARDSRYYEQYF; cdr3_nt: TGCAGTGCGCGGGACTCACGATACTACGAGCAGTACTTC
j_call: TRBJ2-7; v_call: TRBV3-1; d_call: TRBD1; clone_size: few; cdr3_aa: CASSQRGQGRYEQYF; cdr3_nt: TGTGCCAGCAGCCAGAGGGGACAGGGGCGGTACGAGCAGTACTTC
j_call: TRBJ2-2; v_call: TRBV7-2; d_call: NA; clone_size: NA; cdr3_aa: CASNTESNTGELFF; cdr3_nt: TGTGCCAGCAATACAGAATCCAACACCGGGGAGCTGTTTTTT
j_call: TRBJ2-2; v_call: TRBV7-6; d_call: TRBD2; clone_size: few; cdr3_aa: CASSPGLAGAHTNTGELFF; cdr3_nt: TGTGCCAGCAGCCCGGGACTAGCGGGGGCGCATACGAACACCGGGGAGCTGTTTTTT
j_call: TRBJ2-1; v_call: TRBV29-1; d_call: TRBD1; clone_size: NA; cdr3_aa: CSVDKGAGGIF; cdr3_nt: TGCAGCGTGGATAAGGGGGCGGGTGGAATCTTC
j_call: TRBJ2-3; v_call: TRBV6-2/TRBV6-3; d_call: TRBD2; clone_size: NA; cdr3_aa: CASSLIGGGGTDTQYF; cdr3_nt: TGTGCCAGCAGTTTAATCGGCGGGGGGGGCACAGATACGCAGTATTTT
j_call: TRBJ2-7; v_call: TRBV29-1; d_call: NA; clone_size: NA; cdr3_aa: CSVDRDGGYEQYF; cdr3_nt: TGCAGCGTTGACCGGGACGGCGGCTACGAGCAGTACTTC
j_call: TRBJ2-2; v_call: TRBV9; d_call: TRBD2; clone_size: many; cdr3_aa: CASSTFSGRNTGELFF; cdr3_nt: TGTGCCAGCAGCACTTTCTCCGGGAGGAATACCGGGGAGCTGTTTTTT
j_call: TRBJ2-2; v_call: TRBV7-2; d_call: NA; clone_size: few; cdr3_aa: CASSLALVTGELFF; cdr3_nt: TGTGCCAGCAGCTTAGCTTTGGTCACCGGGGAGCTGTTTTTT
j_call: TRBJ2-7; v_call: TRBV5-1; d_call: NA; clone_size: NA; cdr3_aa: CASSLGPLVDTVLEQYF; cdr3_nt: TGCGCCAGCAGCTTGGGGCCGCTCGTCGACACCGTCCTCGAGCAGTACTTC
j_call: TRBJ1-1; v_call: TRBV21-1; d_call: NA; clone_size: NA; cdr3_aa: CASSRREPTEAFF; cdr3_nt: TGTGCCAGCAGCAGACGAGAGCCCACTGAAGCTTTCTTT
j_call: TRBJ2-3; v_call: TRBV7-9; d_call: TRBD1; clone_size: NA; cdr3_aa: CASGQGQGSTDTQYF; cdr3_nt: TGTGCCAGCGGACAGGGACAGGGGAGCACAGATACGCAGTATTTT
j_call: TRBJ2-2; v_call: TRBV7-8; d_call: NA; clone_size: few; cdr3_aa: CASSLLRNTGELFF; cdr3_nt: TGTGCCAGCAGCTTGCTCAGAAACACCGGGGAGCTGTTTTTT
j_call: TRBJ2-1; v_call: TRBV7-8; d_call: TRBD1; clone_size: many; cdr3_aa: CASSLDRGTYSEQFF; cdr3_nt: TGTGCCAGCAGCCTAGACAGGGGTACGTATAGTGAGCAGTTCTTC
j_call: TRBJ2-3; v_call: TRBV27; d_call: TRBD2; clone_size: few; cdr3_aa: CASIGTSGGSTDTQYF; cdr3_nt: TGTGCCAGCATCGGGACTAGCGGGGGATCCACAGATACGCAGTATTTT
j_call: TRBJ1-2; v_call: TRBV7-8; d_call: NA; clone_size: NA; cdr3_aa: CASSLARTTTNYGYTF; cdr3_nt: TGTGCCAGCAGCTTAGCCCGAACGACAACTAACTATGGCTACACCTTC
j_call: TRBJ2-7; v_call: TRBV30; d_call: NA; clone_size: NA; cdr3_aa: CAWRDPTGRGSYEQYF; cdr3_nt: TGTGCCTGGAGGGACCCTACAGGGAGGGGCTCCTACGAGCAGTACTTC
j_call: TRBJ1-6; v_call: TRBV12-3/TRBV12-4; d_call: TRBD1; clone_size: few; cdr3_aa: CASTLTGGRSPLHF; cdr3_nt: TGTGCCAGCACCCTTACAGGGGGCCGTTCACCCCTCCACTTT
j_call: TRBJ1-5; v_call: TRBV7-9; d_call: TRBD1; clone_size: NA; cdr3_aa: CASSFRDSPNQPQHF; cdr3_nt: TGTGCCAGCAGCTTCAGGGACAGCCCCAATCAGCCCCAGCATTTT
j_call: TRBJ1-6; v_call: TRBV30; d_call: NA; clone_size: few; cdr3_aa: CAWSSLGTAGNSPLHF; cdr3_nt: TGTGCCTGGAGTTCCCTCGGTACAGCGGGCAATTCACCCCTCCACTTT
j_call: TRBJ1-1; v_call: TRBV10-3; d_call: NA; clone_size: many; cdr3_aa: CAISGYTEAFF; cdr3_nt: TGTGCCATCTCAGGGTACACTGAAGCTTTCTTT
j_call: TRBJ2-1; v_call: TRBV15; d_call: TRBD2; clone_size: NA; cdr3_aa: CATSRDWGPGLYNEQFF; cdr3_nt: TGTGCCACCAGCAGAGATTGGGGTCCGGGACTATACAATGAGCAGTTCTTC
j_call: TRBJ2-2; v_call: TRBV7-8; d_call: NA; clone_size: NA; cdr3_aa: CASSLAARNSGELFF; cdr3_nt: TGTGCCAGCAGCTTAGCGGCCCGAAACTCCGGGGAGCTGTTTTTT
j_call: TRBJ1-1; v_call: TRBV28; d_call: NA; clone_size: NA; cdr3_aa: CASSPTPDRNTEAFF; cdr3_nt: TGTGCCAGCAGTCCGACCCCCGACAGGAACACTGAAGCTTTCTTT
j_call: TRBJ1-2; v_call: TRBV12-3/TRBV12-4; d_call: TRBD1; clone_size: few; cdr3_aa: CASSPRTGDYYGYTF; cdr3_nt: TGTGCCAGCAGTCCTAGGACAGGGGACTACTATGGCTACACCTTC
j_call: TRBJ2-7; v_call: TRBV4-3; d_call: NA; clone_size: NA; cdr3_aa: CASSQDLTGYTYEQYF; cdr3_nt: TGCGCCAGCAGCCAAGATTTGACGGGTTACACCTACGAGCAGTACTTC